Below, 4 T cell receptor beta chains from the same sample are listed, as sequenced in a study of spatial heterogeneity in lung cancer (dated by TCRdb to about 2019). Reading the label with the study, this specimen's time point is: sample taken at primary tumor resection. Whole RNA extracted from tumor and nontumor lung tissue, or from cryopreserved PBMC samples, was used for TCR sequencing without cell sorting. Library preparation was by 5' RACE. The run used a NextSeq 500. In TCRdb, the public reads were trimmed at Q25 with fastp and aligned with MiXCR, with productive beta chains retained. Under each unique CDR3 protein, matching rows form one entry showing the most common genes and DNA. The sample yields 15,000 or so distinct CDR3 sequences; 7.5% to 8.5% were counted once. The top ten hold about 33% of the sample. Sequencing used PBMCs, obtained at surgery. These receptors were taken from a female donor with early-stage non-small cell lung cancer.

This clonotype has ten or more counts. The gene calls are TRBV7-2 and TRBJ2-7, with 11 nucleotides matching TRBD2. The CDR3 is made up of 13 amino acids. The V gene's germline CDR1 is SGHTA and CDR2 FQGNSA. V was clipped by 2 bases and J by 6 bases; unmatched bases: 0. For the CDR3, the DNA is TGTGCCAGCAGCTTACTAGCGGGGGGCGAGCAGTACTTC. The encoded protein is CASSLLAGGEQYF.

Ten or more counts support this clonotype. The chain is built from TRBV12-3 or TRBV12-4 and TRBJ1-3; D possibly corresponds to TRBD1 (5 bases). The V end was cut by 6 bases, the J end by 7 bases, with 7 bases between. This CDR3 region has 11 residues. The CDR3 DNA reads as TGTGCCAGCAGCTCAGGGAACACCATATATTTT. Translation: CASSSGNTIYF.

This clonotype was counted ten times or more. The junction and the germline gene differ at one end; a read error may be behind it. The genes are TRBV19 and TRBJ2-7; 13 bases agree with TRBD2. The CDR3 runs to 17 residues. Germline loops: CDR1 LNHDA, CDR2 SQIVND (reference sequence). This CDR3 reads CASSKRTSGRSAYEQYF. The CDR3 DNA reads as TGCGCCAGTAGTAAAAGGACTAGCGGGAGATCAGCCTACGAGCAGTACTTC.

This clonotype was counted at least ten times. V is TRBV28 and J is TRBJ2-7; TRBD2 matches at 9 bases. The germline CDR1 and CDR2 sequences are MDHEN and SYDVKM. J gave up 0 bases and V 8 bases, and 8 bases lay outside the gene matches. The CDR3 spans 15 residues. In DNA form, the CDR3 reads TGTGCCAGCGGCCCAGCGGGAGGAACCTCCTACGAGCAGTACTTC. As protein: CASGPAGGTSYEQYF.